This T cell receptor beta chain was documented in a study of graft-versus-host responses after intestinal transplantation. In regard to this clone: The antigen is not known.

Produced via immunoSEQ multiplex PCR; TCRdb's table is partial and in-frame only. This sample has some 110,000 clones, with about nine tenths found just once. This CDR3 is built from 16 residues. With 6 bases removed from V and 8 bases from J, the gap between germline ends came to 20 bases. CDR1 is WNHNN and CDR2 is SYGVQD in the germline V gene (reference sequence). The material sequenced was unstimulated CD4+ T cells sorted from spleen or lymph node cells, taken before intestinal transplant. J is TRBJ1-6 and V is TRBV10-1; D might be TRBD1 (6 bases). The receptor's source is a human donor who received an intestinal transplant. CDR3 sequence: CASSSTGRTVDSPLHF. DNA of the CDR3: TGCGCCAGCAGCTCCACCGGGAGGACAGTAGATTCACCCCTCCACTTT.